This T cell receptor beta chain was identified in a study of CD8 T cells in ankylosing spondylitis. General observations from the study: A TCR beta motif made of 7 to 9 highly homologous variants seemed typical of ankylosing spondylitis blood. Disease-linked clones reportedly concentrated significantly in matched ankylosing spondylitis synovial fluid.

TCRdb processed the 5' RACE reads anew with MiXCR; each CDR3 protein has one entry. The sample gives roughly 220,000 distinct CDR3 sequences, 15% to 20% of which show up once; more than 40% is in the top ten. Note on this clonotype: Its antigen is unidentified.

This CDR3 spans 12 amino acids. Germline loops: CDR1 LGHNA, CDR2 YNFKEQ. The ends were cut back, 5 bases at V and 7 bases at J, with 12 bases in the middle. The specimen sequenced was blood, either unsorted or a sorted T cell fraction (not recorded which). This receptor was obtained from a male donor with ankylosing spondylitis. The rearrangement joins TRBV4-2 to TRBJ2-7, with D possibly matching TRBD2 (5 bases). CDR3: CASSFEPGEQYF. The CDR3 coding sequence is TGTGCCAGCAGCTTTGAGCCGGGGGAGCAGTACTTC.